This paragraph covers one T cell receptor beta chain sequence. J was trimmed by 0 bases and V by 1 base; bases with no gene match: 1. The germline CDR1 and CDR2 sequences are LNHNV and YYDKDF (reference sequence). The CDR3 loop spans 16 amino acids. The TCR library protocol was used to attach unique molecular identifiers. These identifiers were attached to individual cDNA molecules. MiXCR, applied by TCRdb to the 5' RACE reads, yields one record per CDR3 protein. Seen here are roughly 70,000 distinct CDR3 sequences, roughly 18% observed once, and the top ten hold about 8.8%. These data belong to a study of early T cells in non-severe SARS-CoV-2 infection. Overall study: Sequencing was performed on bulk RNA from unsorted whole blood, leaving chains unpaired.

The genes are TRBV15 and TRBJ1-3; 9 bases agree with TRBD1. The input for sequencing was whole blood, taken at baseline. This receptor was identified in an adult who was a healthcare worker with PCR-confirmed SARS-CoV-2 infection or an uninfected control (not recorded which). The CDR3 nucleotides are TGTGCCACCAGCAGAGGGGACAGGGCCTCTGGAAACACCATATATTTT. Its translation is CATSRGDRASGNTIYF.